This is a list of T cell receptor beta chains from one sample in a study of T cell responses to AZD1222 COVID-19 vaccine. Only in-frame clones appear in the TCRdb table, and some are missing; sequencing was by immunoSEQ multiplex PCR. Of about 120,000 clones in the sample, 80% to 90% were seen once. Sequencing used peripheral blood, obtained on day 0 of AZD1222 vaccination. Every receptor here comes from an adult in good health. CDR3s include the opening cysteine and the closing phenylalanine or tryptophan. D genes are given only for firm matches. Rows give clone size only sometimes, using once, few, many, or a class for an expanded clone.

v_call: TRBV28; d_call: .; j_call: TRBJ2-1; clone_size: .; cdr3_nt: TGTGCCAGCAGCGAGACTACGAGCTCCTACAATGAGCAGTTCTTC; cdr3_aa: CASSETTSSYNEQFF
v_call: TRBV7-3; d_call: TRBD1; j_call: TRBJ2-3; clone_size: .; cdr3_nt: TGTGCCAGCAGCTCGCGACAGGGCTGGCCAGATACGCAGTATTTT; cdr3_aa: CASSSRQGWPDTQYF
v_call: TRBV7-9; d_call: .; j_call: TRBJ1-1; clone_size: .; cdr3_nt: TGTGCCAGCAGCTTACGAGGGGACACTGAAGCTTTCTTT; cdr3_aa: CASSLRGDTEAFF
v_call: TRBV30; d_call: TRBD1; j_call: TRBJ2-7; clone_size: .; cdr3_nt: TGTGCCTGGAAACCACCAGGGGGCCCCGAGCAGTACTTC; cdr3_aa: CAWKPPGGPEQYF
v_call: TRBV29-1; d_call: .; j_call: TRBJ2-1; clone_size: .; cdr3_nt: TGCAGCGTGCCCACAGGCAATGAGCAGTTCTTC; cdr3_aa: CSVPTGNEQFF
v_call: TRBV7-3; d_call: .; j_call: TRBJ1-1; clone_size: .; cdr3_nt: TGTGCCAGCCGGAGAGACATGAACACTGAAGCTTTCTTT; cdr3_aa: CASRRDMNTEAFF
v_call: TRBV14; d_call: TRBD1; j_call: TRBJ1-2; clone_size: few; cdr3_nt: TGTGCCAGCAGCCGCGGGACAGAGCCTTTCACCTTC; cdr3_aa: CASSRGTEPFTF
v_call: TRBV7-2; d_call: TRBD1; j_call: TRBJ1-5; clone_size: few; cdr3_nt: TGTGCCAGCAGCTATGGGACAGGGGGAGGATTGAGCAATCAGCCCCAGCATTTT; cdr3_aa: CASSYGTGGGLSNQPQHF
v_call: TRBV5-4; d_call: .; j_call: TRBJ2-6; clone_size: .; cdr3_nt: TGTGCCAGCAGCACCTCTCCCTCCAACGTCCTGACTTTC; cdr3_aa: CASSTSPSNVLTF
v_call: TRBV3-1/TRBV3-2; d_call: TRBD1; j_call: TRBJ1-1; clone_size: .; cdr3_nt: TGTGCCAGCAGCCAAAGTCCCGGGACAGGGAAGGCACGAGCTTTCTTT; cdr3_aa: CASSQSPGTGKARAFF
v_call: TRBV5-6; d_call: .; j_call: TRBJ1-6; clone_size: few; cdr3_nt: TGTGCCAGCAGCGTGGGAGGGAGCTCCTATAATTCACCCCTCCACTTT; cdr3_aa: CASSVGGSSYNSPLHF
v_call: TRBV7-9; d_call: TRBD1; j_call: TRBJ2-3; clone_size: .; cdr3_nt: TGTGCCAGCAGCGCCCCTGACAGGGAACGGACAGATACGCAGTATTTT; cdr3_aa: CASSAPDRERTDTQYF
v_call: TRBV19; d_call: .; j_call: TRBJ1-1; clone_size: .; cdr3_nt: TGTGCCAGTAGTATGGGCAGGGTTGTCACTGAAGCTTTCTTT; cdr3_aa: CASSMGRVVTEAFF
v_call: TRBV2; d_call: .; j_call: TRBJ2-3; clone_size: .; cdr3_nt: TGTGCCAGCAGGGACTGGTCGGGCACAGATACGCAGTATTTT; cdr3_aa: CASRDWSGTDTQYF
v_call: TRBV2; d_call: .; j_call: TRBJ2-2; clone_size: .; cdr3_nt: TGTGCCAGCAGTGAGAGCGAAATTAGCGGGGAGCTGTTTTTT; cdr3_aa: CASSESEISGELFF
v_call: TRBV7-9; d_call: TRBD1; j_call: TRBJ2-7; clone_size: .; cdr3_nt: TGTGCCAGCAGCCCGGGACAGTCCAGCTCCTACGAGCAGTACTTC; cdr3_aa: CASSPGQSSSYEQYF
v_call: TRBV2; d_call: .; j_call: TRBJ1-2; clone_size: .; cdr3_nt: TGTGCCAGCAGGGGGGCAAGTTATGGCTACACCTTC; cdr3_aa: CASRGASYGYTF
v_call: TRBV29-1; d_call: TRBD2; j_call: TRBJ2-3; clone_size: .; cdr3_nt: TGCAGCGTCCGACTAGCGGGAGTAACAGATACGCAGTATTTT; cdr3_aa: CSVRLAGVTDTQYF
v_call: TRBV5-6; d_call: TRBD1; j_call: TRBJ1-1; clone_size: .; cdr3_nt: TGTGCCAGCAGCAGGCTCCAGGGGGCGATCTTCACTGAAGCTTTCTTT; cdr3_aa: CASSRLQGAIFTEAFF
v_call: TRBV4-1; d_call: TRBD2; j_call: TRBJ2-7; clone_size: .; cdr3_nt: TGCGCCAGCAGCCAAGAGTCGTCTAGCGGGATCCCCACCTACGAGCAGTACTTC; cdr3_aa: CASSQESSSGIPTYEQYF
v_call: TRBV25-1; d_call: .; j_call: TRBJ1-2; clone_size: .; cdr3_nt: TGTGCCAGCAGTGAATGGGGGGTTACTAACTATGGCTACACCTTC; cdr3_aa: CASSEWGVTNYGYTF
v_call: TRBV9; d_call: TRBD1; j_call: TRBJ2-2; clone_size: .; cdr3_nt: TGTGCCAGCACCGACAGGGGGCGGAACACCGGGGAGCTGTTTTTT; cdr3_aa: CASTDRGRNTGELFF
v_call: TRBV20-1; d_call: .; j_call: TRBJ2-5; clone_size: few; cdr3_nt: TGCAGTGCTAGTGGCGTGGGGGCGGTCGAGACCCAGTACTTC; cdr3_aa: CSASGVGAVETQYF
v_call: TRBV6-4; d_call: TRBD1; j_call: TRBJ1-6; clone_size: .; cdr3_nt: TGTGCCAGCACGCGGCGAGAGGGGGCGAGTAATAATTCACCCCTCCACTTT; cdr3_aa: CASTRREGASNNSPLHF
v_call: TRBV4-2; d_call: .; j_call: TRBJ1-4; clone_size: .; cdr3_nt: TGTGCCAGCAGCCAAGAGGCAGGTCCAACTAATGAAAAACTGTTTTTT; cdr3_aa: CASSQEAGPTNEKLFF